Below, one T cell receptor beta chain is given with its context. The treatment: oral pan-JAK inhibitor, 5-10 mg twice daily. As the sequencing template, cDNA was produced by extracting RNA and reverse transcribing it. Generated by immunoSEQ multiplex PCR, the TCRdb table keeps only in-frame clones and is missing some. The table records 130,000 or so clones, around 60% of them present only once. This sample was included in a study of CD8+ T cells in alopecia areata. This CDR3 has 13 amino acids. CDR1 SGHDT and CDR2 YYEEEE come from the germline V gene. The V and J ends lost 1 base and 1 base respectively, with 4 bases between them.

The chain links TRBV5-6 to TRBJ2-3; D not certain. This clonotype was obtained from a human donor with alopecia areata. The sequencing used CD4+ T cells sorted from blood, collected at week 4, from a patient treated with tofacitinib. CDR3: CASSLFGTDTQYF. CDR3 nucleotide sequence: TGTGCCAGCAGCTTGTTCGGCACAGATACGCAGTATTTT.